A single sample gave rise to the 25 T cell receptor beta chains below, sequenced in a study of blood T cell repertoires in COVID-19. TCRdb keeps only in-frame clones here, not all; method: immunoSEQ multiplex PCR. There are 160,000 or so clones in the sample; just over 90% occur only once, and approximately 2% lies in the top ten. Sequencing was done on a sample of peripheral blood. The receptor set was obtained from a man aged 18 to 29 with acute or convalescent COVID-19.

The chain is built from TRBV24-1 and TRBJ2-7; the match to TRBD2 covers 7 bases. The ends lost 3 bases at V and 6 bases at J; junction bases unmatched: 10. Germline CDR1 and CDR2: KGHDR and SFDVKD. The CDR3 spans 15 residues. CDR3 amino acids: CATSDNRGRGSEQYF. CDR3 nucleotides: TGTGCCACCAGTGATAATCGTGGGAGGGGAAGCGAGCAGTACTTC.

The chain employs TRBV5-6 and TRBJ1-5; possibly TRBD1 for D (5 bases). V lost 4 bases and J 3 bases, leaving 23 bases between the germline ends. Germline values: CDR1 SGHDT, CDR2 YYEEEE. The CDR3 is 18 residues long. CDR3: CASSRTGRGWGPNQPQHF. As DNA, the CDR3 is TGTGCCAGCAGCCGAACGGGGAGGGGTTGGGGCCCCAATCAGCCCCAGCATTTT.

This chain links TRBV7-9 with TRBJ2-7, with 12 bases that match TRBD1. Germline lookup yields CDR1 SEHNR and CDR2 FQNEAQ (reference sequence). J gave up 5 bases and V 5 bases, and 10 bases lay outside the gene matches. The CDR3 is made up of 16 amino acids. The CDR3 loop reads CASSPGTGGLFHEQYF. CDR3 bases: TGTGCCAGCAGCCCCGGGACAGGGGGCCTTTTCCACGAGCAGTACTTC.

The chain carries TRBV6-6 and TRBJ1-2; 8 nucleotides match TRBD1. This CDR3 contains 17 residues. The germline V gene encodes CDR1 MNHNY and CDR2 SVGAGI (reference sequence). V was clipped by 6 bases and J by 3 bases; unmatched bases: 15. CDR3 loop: CASSRLRTGMDDYGYTF. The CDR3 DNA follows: TGTGCCAGCAGCCGATTACGGACAGGGATGGATGACTATGGCTACACCTTC.

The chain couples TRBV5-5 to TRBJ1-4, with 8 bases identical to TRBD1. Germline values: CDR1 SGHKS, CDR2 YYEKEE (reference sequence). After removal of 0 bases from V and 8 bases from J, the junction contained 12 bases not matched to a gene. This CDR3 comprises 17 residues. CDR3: CASSLAANGQGGEKLFF. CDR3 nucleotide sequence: TGTGCCAGCAGCTTGGCCGCGAATGGACAGGGTGGGGAAAAACTGTTTTTT.

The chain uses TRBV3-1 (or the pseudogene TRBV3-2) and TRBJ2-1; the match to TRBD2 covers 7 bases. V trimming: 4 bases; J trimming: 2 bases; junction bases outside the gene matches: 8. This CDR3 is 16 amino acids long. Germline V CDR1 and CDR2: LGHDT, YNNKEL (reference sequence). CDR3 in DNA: TGTGCCAGCAGCCCAAAGGCAGCGGGGCCCTACAATGAGCAGTTCTTC. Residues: CASSPKAAGPYNEQFF.

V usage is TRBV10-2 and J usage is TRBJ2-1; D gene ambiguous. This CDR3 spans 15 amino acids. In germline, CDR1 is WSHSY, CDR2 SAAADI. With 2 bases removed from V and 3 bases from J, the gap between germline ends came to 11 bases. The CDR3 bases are TGCGCCAGCAGTGAGGGCGGTTTAGGCTACAATGAGCAGTTCTTC. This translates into CASSEGGLGYNEQFF.

The CDR3 loop is CATLPGVNRNSGNTIYF. The CDR3 coding sequence is TGTGCCACGCTCCCGGGGGTAAACAGAAACTCTGGAAACACCATATATTTT. V and J are TRBV19 and TRBJ1-3; a possible D gene is TRBD1 (5 bases). Germline loops: CDR1 LNHDA, CDR2 SQIVND (reference sequence). V was shortened by 10 bases and J by 0 bases, with 22 bases between the two germline ends. The CDR3 totals 17 residues.

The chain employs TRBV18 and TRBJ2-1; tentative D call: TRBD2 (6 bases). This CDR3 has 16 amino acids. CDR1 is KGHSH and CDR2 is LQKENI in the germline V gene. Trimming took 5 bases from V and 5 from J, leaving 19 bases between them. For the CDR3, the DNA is TGTGCCAGCTCAGATCGGGGGAACCCTATGAACAATGAGCAGTTCTTC. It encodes CASSDRGNPMNNEQFF.

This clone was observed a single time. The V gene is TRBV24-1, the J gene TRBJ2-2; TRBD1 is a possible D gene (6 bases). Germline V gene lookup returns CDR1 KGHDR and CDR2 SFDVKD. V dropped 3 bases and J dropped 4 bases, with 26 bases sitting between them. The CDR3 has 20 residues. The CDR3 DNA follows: TGTGCCACCAGTGATCCTAAAGGTATCGGAGCCAGGGGAATCACCGGGGAGCTGTTTTTT. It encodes CATSDPKGIGARGITGELFF.

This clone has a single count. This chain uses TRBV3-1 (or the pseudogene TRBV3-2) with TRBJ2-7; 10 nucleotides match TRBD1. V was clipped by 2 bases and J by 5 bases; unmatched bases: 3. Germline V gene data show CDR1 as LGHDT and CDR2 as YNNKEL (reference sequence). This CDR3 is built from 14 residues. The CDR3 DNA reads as TGTGCCAGCAGCCAACGGGACAGGGGCCACGAGCAGTACTTC. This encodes CASSQRDRGHEQYF.

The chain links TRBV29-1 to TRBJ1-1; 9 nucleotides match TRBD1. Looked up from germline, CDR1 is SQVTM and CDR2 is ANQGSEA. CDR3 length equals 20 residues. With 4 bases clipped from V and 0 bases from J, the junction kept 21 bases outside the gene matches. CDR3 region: CSVGAPNFGGQGYLNTEAFF. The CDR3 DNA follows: TGCAGCGTTGGGGCTCCGAATTTTGGGGGACAGGGCTACTTGAACACTGAAGCTTTCTTT.

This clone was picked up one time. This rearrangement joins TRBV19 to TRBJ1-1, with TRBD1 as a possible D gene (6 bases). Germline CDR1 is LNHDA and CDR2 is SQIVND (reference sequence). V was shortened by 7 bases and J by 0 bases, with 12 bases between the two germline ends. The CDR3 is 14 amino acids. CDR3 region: CASTRGGLNTEAFF. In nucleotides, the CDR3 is TGTGCCAGTACGCGGGGGGGCTTGAACACTGAAGCTTTCTTT.

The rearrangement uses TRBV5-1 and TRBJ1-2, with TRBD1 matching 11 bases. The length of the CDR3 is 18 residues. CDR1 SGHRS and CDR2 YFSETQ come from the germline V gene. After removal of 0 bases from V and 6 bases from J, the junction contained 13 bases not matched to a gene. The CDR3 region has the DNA TGCGCCAGCAGCTTGGCCGGCGCGAAACCGGGACAGGGGGATGGCTACACCTTC. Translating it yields CASSLAGAKPGQGDGYTF.

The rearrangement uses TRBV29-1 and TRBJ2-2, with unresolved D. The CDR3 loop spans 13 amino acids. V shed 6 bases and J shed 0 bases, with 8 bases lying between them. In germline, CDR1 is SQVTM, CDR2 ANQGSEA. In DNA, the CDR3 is TGCAGCGTCCGACATACGAACACCGGGGAGCTGTTTTTT. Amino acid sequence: CSVRHTNTGELFF.

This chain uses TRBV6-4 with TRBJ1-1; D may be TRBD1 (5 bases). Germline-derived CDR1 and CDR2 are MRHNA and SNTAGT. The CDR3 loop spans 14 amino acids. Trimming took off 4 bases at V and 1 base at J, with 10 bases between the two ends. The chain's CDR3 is CASSARGGNTEAFF. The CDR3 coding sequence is TGTGCCAGCAGTGCTAGGGGCGGGAACACTGAAGCTTTCTTT.

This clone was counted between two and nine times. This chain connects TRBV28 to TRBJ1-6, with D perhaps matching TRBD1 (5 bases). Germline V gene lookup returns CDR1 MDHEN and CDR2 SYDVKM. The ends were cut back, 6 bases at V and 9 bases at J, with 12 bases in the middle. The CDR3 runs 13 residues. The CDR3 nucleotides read TGTGCCAGCAGCTCCGGGACTTTTTCACCCCTCCACTTT. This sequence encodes CASSSGTFSPLHF. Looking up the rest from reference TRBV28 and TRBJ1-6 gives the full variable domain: DVKVTQSSRYLVKRTGEKVFLECVQDMDHENMFWYRQDPGLGLRLIYFSYDVKMKEKGDIPEGYSVSREKKERFSLILESASTNQTSMYLCASSSGTFSPLHFGNGTRLTVT.

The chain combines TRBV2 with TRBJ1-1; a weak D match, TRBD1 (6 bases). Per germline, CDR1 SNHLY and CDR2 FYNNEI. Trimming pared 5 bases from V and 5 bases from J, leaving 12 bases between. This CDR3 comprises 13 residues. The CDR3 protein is CASSYPGATEAFF. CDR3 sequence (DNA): TGTGCCAGCAGTTACCCAGGGGCGACTGAAGCTTTCTTT.

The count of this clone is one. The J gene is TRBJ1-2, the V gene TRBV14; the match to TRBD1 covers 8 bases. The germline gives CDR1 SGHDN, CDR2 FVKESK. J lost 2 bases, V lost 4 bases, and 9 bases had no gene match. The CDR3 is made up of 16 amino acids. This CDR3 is CASSRQGLRVNYGYTF. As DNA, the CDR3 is TGTGCCAGCAGCCGACAGGGGTTGAGGGTGAACTATGGCTACACCTTC.

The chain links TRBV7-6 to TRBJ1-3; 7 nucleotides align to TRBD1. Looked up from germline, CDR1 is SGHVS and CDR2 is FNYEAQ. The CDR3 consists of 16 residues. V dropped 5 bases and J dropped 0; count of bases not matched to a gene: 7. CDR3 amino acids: CASSDYRDSSGNTIYF. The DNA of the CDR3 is TGTGCCAGCAGCGATTACCGGGACAGCTCTGGAAACACCATATATTTT.

CDR3 in DNA: TGTGCCAGCTCACCTACCTCAGGGAACACTGAAGCTTTCTTT. Amino acid sequence: CASSPTSGNTEAFF. This rearrangement joins TRBV18 to TRBJ1-1; no clear D gene. The CDR3 runs to 14 residues. Looked up from germline, CDR1 is KGHSH and CDR2 is LQKENI. Trimming stripped 3 bases from V and 1 base from J, with 9 bases between. Full variable domain (missing parts from reference TRBV18 and TRBJ1-1): NAGVMQNPRHLVRRRGQEARLRCSPMKGHSHVYWYRQLPEEGLKFMVYLQKENIIDESGMPKERFSAEFPKEGPSILRIQQVVRGDSAAYFCASSPTSGNTEAFFGQGTRLTVV.

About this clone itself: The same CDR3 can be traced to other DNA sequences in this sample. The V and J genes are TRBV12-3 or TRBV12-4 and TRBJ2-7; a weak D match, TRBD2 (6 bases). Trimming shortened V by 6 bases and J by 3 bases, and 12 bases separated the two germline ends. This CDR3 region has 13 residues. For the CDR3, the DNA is TGTGCCAGCAGCCCCGGGGGATTCTACGAGCAGTACTTC. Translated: CASSPGGFYEQYF.

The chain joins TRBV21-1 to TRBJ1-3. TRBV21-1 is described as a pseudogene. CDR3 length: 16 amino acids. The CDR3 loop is CASSKDPWSSGNTIYF. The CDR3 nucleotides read TGTGCCAGCAGCAAAGATCCGTGGAGCTCTGGAAACACCATATATTTT.

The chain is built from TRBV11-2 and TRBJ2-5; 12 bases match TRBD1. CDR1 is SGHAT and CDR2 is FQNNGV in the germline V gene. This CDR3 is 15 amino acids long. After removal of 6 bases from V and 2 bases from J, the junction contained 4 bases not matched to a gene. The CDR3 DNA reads TGTGCCAGCAGGGGGACAGGGGGCTTTCAAGAGACCCAGTACTTC. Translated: CASRGTGGFQETQYF. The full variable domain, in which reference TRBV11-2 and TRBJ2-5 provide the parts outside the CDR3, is EAGVAQSPRYKIIEKRQSVAFWCNPISGHATLYWYQQILGQGPKLLIQFQNNGVVDDSQLPKDRFSAERLKGVDSTLKIQPAKLEDSAVYLCASRGTGGFQETQYFGPGTRLLVL.

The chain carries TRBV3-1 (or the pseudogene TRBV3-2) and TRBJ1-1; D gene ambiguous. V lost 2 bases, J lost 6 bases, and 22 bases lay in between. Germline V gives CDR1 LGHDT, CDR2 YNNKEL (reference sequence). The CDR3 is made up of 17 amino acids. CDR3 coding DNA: TGTGCCAGCAGCCAAAGGCCTCCCGGACTTTCGATCGCTGAAGCTTTCTTT. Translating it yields CASSQRPPGLSIAEAFF.